This T cell receptor (beta chain) was retrieved from a study of T cell responses to AZD1222 COVID-19 vaccine. Whole-study results and caveats: Spike-specific TCR breadth and depth rose after two AZD1222 doses.

This CDR3 contains 14 residues. V was trimmed by 0 bases and J by 14 bases, leaving 17 bases between them. The germline V gene encodes CDR1 SGDLS and CDR2 YYNGEE. For this clone: Its matching antigen is unknown.

Sequencing was performed with immunoSEQ multiplex PCR; in TCRdb, only in-frame clones are kept and a portion is missing. This sample has some 170,000 clones; more than 85% occur once, and the top ten carry about 0.9%. This sequence joins TRBV9 and TRBJ1-4; a weak D match, TRBD1 (5 bases). The sample here was peripheral blood, taken on day 0 of AZD1222 vaccination. This receptor was obtained from an adult in good health. The CDR3 is CASSVGQGLSRLFF. The CDR3 nucleotides are TGTGCCAGCAGCGTAGGGCAGGGCCTGTCACGGCTGTTTTTT. Full variable domain (outside the CDR3, taken from reference TRBV9 and TRBJ1-4): DSGVTQTPKHLITATGQRVTLRCSPRSGDLSVYWYQQSLDQGLQFLIQYYNGEERAKGNILERFSAQQFPDLHSELNLSSLELGDSALYFCASSVGQGLSRLFFGSGTQLSVL.